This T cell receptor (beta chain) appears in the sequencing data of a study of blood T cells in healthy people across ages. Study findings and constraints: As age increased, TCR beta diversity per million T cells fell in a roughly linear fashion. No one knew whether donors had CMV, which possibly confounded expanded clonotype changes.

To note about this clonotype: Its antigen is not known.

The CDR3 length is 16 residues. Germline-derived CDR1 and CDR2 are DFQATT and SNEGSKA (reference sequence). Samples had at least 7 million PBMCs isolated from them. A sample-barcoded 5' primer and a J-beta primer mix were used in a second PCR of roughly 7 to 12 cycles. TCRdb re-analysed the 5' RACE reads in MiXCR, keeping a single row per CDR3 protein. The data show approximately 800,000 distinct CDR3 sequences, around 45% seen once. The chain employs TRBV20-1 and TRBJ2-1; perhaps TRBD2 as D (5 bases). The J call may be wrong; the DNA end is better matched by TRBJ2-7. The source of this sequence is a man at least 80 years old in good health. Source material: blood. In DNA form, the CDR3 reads TGCAGTGCTAGATCTCCAACTCGCGGAGGCTACAATGAGCAGTACTTC. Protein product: CSARSPTRGGYNEQYF.